The 20 T cell receptor beta chains listed next were all sequenced from one sample in a study of long-term antiretroviral therapy in people with HIV. This was the immunoSEQ v3.0 assay at survey level. Libraries were prepared by immunoSEQ multiplex PCR; TCRdb keeps only in-frame clonotypes and omits some of them. The data hold about 22,000 clones, with just under 85% observed a single time. This material consisted of unsorted PBMCs, taken 1.6 years after starting antiretroviral therapy. These receptors all stem from a man aged 35-49 years with HIV.

The chain has TRBV7-9 and TRBJ1-6; 12 bases fit TRBD1. Germline CDR1 SEHNR, CDR2 FQNEAQ (reference sequence). Trimming cost V 5 bases and J 10 bases; bases outside gene matches: 9. The length of the CDR3 is 16 residues. CDR3 bases: TGTGCCAGCAGCGGGGGGACAGGGGGCCTTGGGTCACCCCTCCACTTT. It codes for CASSGGTGGLGSPLHF.

This sequence joins TRBV6-4 and TRBJ2-3, with TRBD2 matching 9 bases. The CDR3 has 15 amino acids. Germline assignment: CDR1 MRHNA and CDR2 SNTAGT. Unmatched junction bases numbered 7, after V lost 2 bases and J lost 7 bases. The CDR3 DNA sequence: TGTGCCAGCAGTGACCTCGCGGGGGGGAGCAATACGCAGTATTTT. Protein: CASSDLAGGSNTQYF.

The chain employs TRBV7-6 and TRBJ2-1; 7 bases are a match to TRBD2. CDR3 length equals 15 residues. With V trimmed by 2 bases and J by 2 bases, 3 bases remained unmatched. In germline, CDR1 is SGHVS, CDR2 FNYEAQ. The CDR3 protein is CASSLSSGTYNEQFF. The CDR3 DNA sequence: TGTGCCAGCAGCTTATCGAGCGGGACCTACAATGAGCAGTTCTTC.

This sequence joins TRBV6-5 and TRBJ1-2; 9 bases are shared with TRBD1. J gave up 6 bases and V 0 bases, and 2 bases lay outside the gene matches. The germline V gene encodes CDR1 MNHEY and CDR2 SVGAGI. The CDR3 length is 14 residues. CDR3 sequence: CASSYSGQGNGYTF. The CDR3 nucleotides read TGTGCCAGCAGTTACTCGGGACAGGGAAATGGCTACACCTTC.

The gene calls are TRBV28 and TRBJ2-1; tentatively, D is TRBD2 (6 bases). Trimming removed 2 bases at V and 2 bases at J, with 10 bases between. Germline CDR1 and CDR2: MDHEN and SYDVKM. The CDR3 runs 15 residues. This CDR3 reads CASSLGGEAYNEQFF. The CDR3 DNA reads TGTGCCAGCAGTTTAGGTGGGGAGGCCTACAATGAGCAGTTCTTC.

This rearrangement joins TRBV9 to TRBJ2-4; 7 bases are shared with TRBD1. This CDR3 has 13 residues. Trimming cost V 4 bases and J 9 bases; bases outside gene matches: 7. Germline loops: CDR1 SGDLS, CDR2 YYNGEE. As DNA, the CDR3 is TGTGCCAGCAGCCCAGGGGACAGCAGCATTCAGTACTTC. The encoded protein is CASSPGDSSIQYF.

The chain links TRBV13 to TRBJ1-1; no clear D gene. This CDR3 has 13 amino acids. Germline V CDR1 and CDR2: PRHDT, FYEKMQ (reference sequence). V lost 1 base and J 5 bases, leaving 8 bases between the germline ends. CDR3 residues: CASSLEGLTEAFF. CDR3 bases: TGTGCCAGCAGCTTAGAAGGGTTGACTGAAGCTTTCTTT.

The chain joins TRBV11-2 to TRBJ2-7, with a tentative D call TRBD1 (7 bases). Per germline, CDR1 SGHAT and CDR2 FQNNGV. This CDR3 comprises 14 residues. V was clipped by 5 bases and J by 2 bases, with 13 bases between them. Here the CDR3 reads CASSVQGRTYEQYF. The CDR3 region has the DNA TGTGCCAGCAGCGTACAGGGGAGGACCTACGAGCAGTACTTC. Complete variable domain (other parts from reference TRBV11-2 and TRBJ2-7): EAGVAQSPRYKIIEKRQSVAFWCNPISGHATLYWYQQILGQGPKLLIQFQNNGVVDDSQLPKDRFSAERLKGVDSTLKIQPAKLEDSAVYLCASSVQGRTYEQYFGPGTRLTVT.

The chain links TRBV19 to TRBJ2-1; 8 bases are shared with TRBD2. Trimming cost V 4 bases and J 1 base; bases outside gene matches: 6. The CDR3 length is 16 residues. Germline V gene data show CDR1 as LNHDA and CDR2 as SQIVND (reference sequence). CDR3 nucleotides: TGTGCCAGTAGTAGGGGCCCGGGGGGGTCCTACAATGAGCAGTTCTTC. Translated: CASSRGPGGSYNEQFF.

The chain joins TRBV7-7 to TRBJ2-2; D remains ambiguous. CDR3 size: 14 residues. V was cut by 0 bases and J by 0 bases, with 2 bases left in between. Germline CDR1 and CDR2: SSHAT and FNYEAQ (reference sequence). The CDR3 sequence: CASSLAANTGELFF. CDR3 nucleotides: TGTGCCAGCAGCTTAGCGGCGAACACCGGGGAGCTGTTTTTT.

The chain has TRBV5-1 and TRBJ1-2; 9 bases agree with TRBD1. The CDR3 is made up of 17 amino acids. The ends lost 0 bases at V and 6 bases at J; junction bases unmatched: 12. Germline CDR1 and CDR2: SGHRS and YFSETQ. Here the CDR3 reads CASSLAGFGTGSDGYTF. The CDR3 DNA reads TGCGCCAGCAGCTTGGCCGGGTTTGGGACAGGGTCTGATGGCTACACCTTC. The full variable domain, completed using reference TRBV5-1 and TRBJ1-2, is KAGVTQTPRYLIKTRGQQVTLSCSPISGHRSVSWYQQTPGQGLQFLFEYFSETQRNKGNFPGRFSGRQFSNSRSEMNVSTLELGDSALYLCASSLAGFGTGSDGYTFGSGTRLTVV.

The rearrangement links TRBV6-5 to TRBJ1-2; no clear D. Germline V CDR1 and CDR2: MNHEY, SVGAGI. The CDR3 consists of 13 residues. V was cut by 0 bases and J by 8 bases, with 10 bases left in between. The CDR3 sequence: CASSYSAGGGYTF. In DNA, the CDR3 is TGTGCCAGCAGTTACTCGGCGGGAGGGGGCTACACCTTC.

Only one count was recorded for this clone. The chain is built from TRBV10-2 and TRBJ2-7; a possible D gene is TRBD2 (6 bases). The germline V gene encodes CDR1 WSHSY and CDR2 SAAADI. The CDR3 has 14 amino acids. Between the trimmed V and J ends, which lost 8 bases and 3 bases, there was a span of 17 bases. This CDR3 reads CASRRDSLGYEQYF. The DNA for the CDR3 is TGCGCCAGCCGACGGGACTCCCTGGGCTACGAGCAGTACTTC.

The chain has TRBV18 and TRBJ1-3, with D perhaps TRBD1 (5 bases). The CDR3 totals 16 residues. From germline, CDR1 is KGHSH and CDR2 LQKENI. V lost 4 bases and J 2 bases, leaving 15 bases between the germline ends. The CDR3 region has the DNA TGTGCCAGCTCACTAACAGGTCCCTTTCCTGGAAACACCATATATTTT. Its protein product is CASSLTGPFPGNTIYF.

The CDR3 loop reads CASSQTALNTEAFF. The CDR3 nucleotides are TGTGCCAGCAGCCAGACAGCATTAAACACTGAAGCTTTCTTT. V gene TRBV4-2 combines with J gene TRBJ1-1, with D possibly matching TRBD1 (5 bases). V dropped 3 bases and J dropped 2 bases, with 10 bases sitting between them. Germline V gene sequence: CDR1 LGHNA, CDR2 YNFKEQ. The CDR3 is made up of 14 amino acids.

This chain links TRBV19 with TRBJ2-2, with D unresolved. CDR1 is LNHDA, CDR2 SQIVND, per germline (reference sequence). The CDR3 runs 12 residues. V was pared by 5 bases and J by 3 bases, with 4 bases between. The CDR3 nucleotides are TGTGCCAGTAGTCGATACACCGGGGAGCTGTTTTTT. This codes for CASSRYTGELFF.

V and J are TRBV6-5 and TRBJ2-2; 8 bases map to TRBD1. The CDR3 sequence is 15 residues long. Germline V CDR1 and CDR2: MNHEY, SVGAGI. V dropped 6 bases and J dropped 5; count of bases not matched to a gene: 8. Here the CDR3 DNA reads TGTGCCAGCAGAGGCGGACAGGGACAGACCGGGGAGCTGTTTTTT. Translated: CASRGGQGQTGELFF.

V is TRBV29-1 and J is TRBJ1-2; 8 bases line up with TRBD1. In germline, CDR1 is SQVTM, CDR2 ANQGSEA. J lost 1 base, V lost 4 bases, and 11 bases had no gene match. There are 16 residues in the CDR3. CDR3 bases: TGCAGCGTTGCATCGGACAGGGACCAGCTTAACTATGGCTACACCTTC. Its protein product is CSVASDRDQLNYGYTF.

The gene calls are TRBV11-3 and TRBJ2-7, with 7 bases lining up with TRBD1. The CDR3 contains 13 residues. V shed 5 bases, J shed 2 bases, and the junction held 3 bases outside the gene matches. CDR1 SGHNT and CDR2 YENEEA come from the germline V gene. CDR3 protein: CASSPGTAYEQYF. CDR3 nucleotide sequence: TGTGCCAGCAGCCCCGGGACAGCCTACGAGCAGTACTTC. The whole variable domain, remainder taken from reference TRBV11-3 and TRBJ2-7, is EAGVVQSPRYKIIEKKQPVAFWCNPISGHNTLYWYLQNLGQGPELLIRYENEEAVDDSQLPKDRFSAERLKGVDSTLKIQPAELGDSAVYLCASSPGTAYEQYFGPGTRLTVT.

To note about this clone: Relative to the germline gene, one junction end is altered; a read error may explain this. This chain joins TRBV10-3 and TRBJ2-7; D is possibly TRBD1 or TRBD2 (5 bases each). This CDR3 has 14 residues. Germline CDR1 ENHRY, CDR2 SYGVKD. The CDR3 spells CASSYGAYSYEQYF. The CDR3 bases are TGTGCCAGCAGTTACGGGGCCTACTCCTACGAGCAGTACTTC.